Listed below are T cell receptor beta chains from one sample, sequenced in a study of neurological immune-mediated disorders. TCRdb passed the 5' RACE reads through MiXCR, listing each CDR3 protein once. The sample includes approximately 82,000 distinct CDR3 sequences, 13% to 15% of them seen just once. Source material: PBMCs. The receptors stem from a woman aged 50 to 60 in good health. Each CDR3 is given with its conserved first and last residue. The order of the fields is D gene, V gene, J gene, clone size, CDR3 protein, CDR3 DNA. The D gene is left open where the match is weak. The listing skips clone size in some rows; elsewhere it reads once, few, many or a size class.

d_call: .; v_call: TRBV20-1; j_call: TRBJ2-7; clone_size: many; cdr3_aa: CSARPVGGWGYEQYF; cdr3_nt: TGCAGTGCTAGACCTGTTGGGGGGTGGGGCTACGAGCAGTACTTC
d_call: .; v_call: TRBV14; j_call: TRBJ1-4; clone_size: many; cdr3_aa: CASSQATWGKLFF; cdr3_nt: TGTGCCAGCAGCCAAGCAACATGGGGAAAACTGTTTTTT
d_call: TRBD2; v_call: TRBV28; j_call: TRBJ2-7; clone_size: .; cdr3_aa: CASSMGLAVYEQYF; cdr3_nt: TGTGCCAGCAGTATGGGACTAGCAGTCTACGAGCAGTACTTC
d_call: .; v_call: TRBV5-1; j_call: TRBJ2-3; clone_size: many; cdr3_aa: CASSTGQRGGTDTQYF; cdr3_nt: TGCGCCAGCAGCACCGGACAGAGAGGTGGCACAGATACGCAGTATTTT
d_call: .; v_call: TRBV5-1; j_call: TRBJ2-7; clone_size: .; cdr3_aa: CASSLTTGTYEQYF; cdr3_nt: TGCGCCAGCAGCTTAACGACAGGAACCTACGAGCAGTACTTC
d_call: .; v_call: TRBV29-1; j_call: TRBJ1-4; clone_size: many; cdr3_aa: CSARTEKLFF; cdr3_nt: TGCAGCGCCCGGACAGAAAAACTGTTTTTT
d_call: TRBD2; v_call: TRBV12-3/TRBV12-4; j_call: TRBJ2-7; clone_size: many; cdr3_aa: CASSVWEKRDYEQYF; cdr3_nt: TGTGCCAGCAGCGTTTGGGAAAAGCGGGACTACGAGCAGTACTTC
d_call: .; v_call: TRBV10-1; j_call: TRBJ2-3; clone_size: .; cdr3_aa: CASSSCQDTDTQYF; cdr3_nt: TGCGCCAGCAGTTCGTGTCAAGACACAGATACGCAGTATTTT
d_call: .; v_call: TRBV20-1; j_call: TRBJ2-7; clone_size: many; cdr3_aa: CSARSPGPSYEQYF; cdr3_nt: TGCAGTGCACGCTCCCCAGGGCCATCCTACGAGCAGTACTTC
d_call: .; v_call: TRBV20-1; j_call: TRBJ1-2; clone_size: many; cdr3_aa: CSARRRRANGNYGYTF; cdr3_nt: TGCAGTGCTAGACGACGGAGAGCAAACGGCAACTATGGCTACACCTTC
d_call: .; v_call: TRBV14; j_call: TRBJ2-1; clone_size: many; cdr3_aa: CASSPLLPAEQFF; cdr3_nt: TGTGCCAGCAGCCCGCTCCTCCCCGCTGAGCAGTTCTTC
d_call: TRBD2; v_call: TRBV5-6; j_call: TRBJ2-1; clone_size: many; cdr3_aa: CASSLVGTSDHEQFF; cdr3_nt: TGTGCCAGCAGCTTGGTAGGCACTAGCGACCATGAGCAGTTCTTC
d_call: .; v_call: TRBV25-1; j_call: TRBJ1-1; clone_size: .; cdr3_aa: CASSDHDGNAEAFF; cdr3_nt: TGTGCCAGCAGTGATCACGACGGGAACGCTGAAGCTTTCTTT
d_call: .; v_call: TRBV28; j_call: TRBJ2-7; clone_size: many; cdr3_aa: CASSPLGLTSYEQYF; cdr3_nt: TGTGCCAGCAGTCCGTTAGGCTTGACTAGCTACGAGCAGTACTTC
d_call: .; v_call: TRBV29-1; j_call: TRBJ2-5; clone_size: many; cdr3_aa: CSGGTEQETQYF; cdr3_nt: TGCAGCGGTGGAACAGAACAAGAGACCCAGTACTTC
d_call: .; v_call: TRBV20-1; j_call: TRBJ1-5; clone_size: many; cdr3_aa: CSARAGGSNQPQHF; cdr3_nt: TGCAGTGCTAGAGCAGGCGGGAGCAATCAGCCCCAGCATTTT
d_call: TRBD2; v_call: TRBV11-3; j_call: TRBJ2-2; clone_size: .; cdr3_aa: CASSPGRGTKNTGELFF; cdr3_nt: TGTGCCAGCAGTCCGGGTCGGGGGACTAAGAACACCGGGGAGCTGTTTTTT
d_call: TRBD2; v_call: TRBV5-1; j_call: TRBJ2-5; clone_size: many; cdr3_aa: CASSGGVAGQETQYF; cdr3_nt: TGCGCCAGCAGCGGCGGCGTAGCGGGACAAGAGACCCAGTACTTC